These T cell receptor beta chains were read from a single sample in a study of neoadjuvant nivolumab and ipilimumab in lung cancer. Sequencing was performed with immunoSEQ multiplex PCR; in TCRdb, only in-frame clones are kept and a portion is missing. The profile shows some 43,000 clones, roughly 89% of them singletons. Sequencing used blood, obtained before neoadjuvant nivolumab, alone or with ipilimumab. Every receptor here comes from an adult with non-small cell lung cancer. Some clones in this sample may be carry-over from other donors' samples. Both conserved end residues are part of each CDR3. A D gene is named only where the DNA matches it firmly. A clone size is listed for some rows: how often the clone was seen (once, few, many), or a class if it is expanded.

DNA: TGTGCCAGCTCAGCCGGGACAGTGGGCGAGCAGTACTTC
CDR3: CASSAGTVGEQYF
J: TRBJ2-7
size: -
V: TRBV18
D: TRBD1

DNA: TGTGCCAGCAGTGAGCGGGGCAATACGCAGTATTTT
CDR3: CASSERGNTQYF
J: TRBJ2-3
size: -
V: TRBV6-1
D: -

DNA: TGTGCCATCACTCCCGGGACTAGCGGGAACAATGAGCAGTTCTTC
CDR3: CAITPGTSGNNEQFF
J: TRBJ2-1
size: -
V: TRBV10-3
D: TRBD2

DNA: TGTGCCAGCAGTCTGACAGGGGTCAATCAGCCCCAGCATTTT
CDR3: CASSLTGVNQPQHF
J: TRBJ1-5
size: -
V: TRBV6-5
D: TRBD1

DNA: TGTGCCAGCAGCGCCCTGGGGGGGGGACAGGGTTCGAACACCGGGGAGCTGTTTTTT
CDR3: CASSALGGGQGSNTGELFF
J: TRBJ2-2
size: -
V: TRBV9
D: TRBD1

DNA: TGTGCTAGTGGTTTTCGCAGCGGGAGGTCTGGGGGGTTCGAGCAGTACTTC
CDR3: CASGFRSGRSGGFEQYF
J: TRBJ2-7
size: once
V: TRBV12-5
D: TRBD2

DNA: TGTGCCAGCAGTTCCTTGGCAGGGTTCGCCGGGGAGCTGTTTTTT
CDR3: CASSSLAGFAGELFF
J: TRBJ2-2
size: -
V: TRBV6-5
D: -

DNA: TGCGCCAGCAGTGAGTACCCAGCGGGCTACTCCTACGAGCAGTACTTC
CDR3: CASSEYPAGYSYEQYF
J: TRBJ2-7
size: -
V: TRBV10-2
D: -

DNA: TGTGCCAGTAGTACCGGGACAGGCAGGGAGACCCAGTACTTC
CDR3: CASSTGTGRETQYF
J: TRBJ2-5
size: -
V: TRBV19
D: TRBD1

DNA: TGTGCCAGTAGTATAGAAAGCGGGAGTTGGGCCGAGCAGTACTTC
CDR3: CASSIESGSWAEQYF
J: TRBJ2-7
size: -
V: TRBV19
D: TRBD2

DNA: TGTGCCAGCAGCCATGTTCGCTCGGGGGTCGGCGAGCAGTACTTC
CDR3: CASSHVRSGVGEQYF
J: TRBJ2-7
size: -
V: TRBV7-9
D: -

DNA: TGTGCCACCAGCAGGGGGGGCAGAATGAACACTGAAGCTTTCTTT
CDR3: CATSRGGRMNTEAFF
J: TRBJ1-1
size: -
V: TRBV15
D: -

DNA: TGTGCCAGCAGCTTAGCGGGTTTGGAGGTAAAACTGTTTTTT
CDR3: CASSLAGLEVKLFF
J: TRBJ1-4
size: -
V: TRBV7-9
D: -

DNA: TGTGCCAGCAGCCAGGACCGCATGATGGGCACCTTC
CDR3: CASSQDRMMGTF
J: TRBJ1-2
size: few
V: TRBV7-2
D: -

DNA: TGCGCCAGCAGCCCTGGTGCAGGGAACTATGGCTACACCTTC
CDR3: CASSPGAGNYGYTF
J: TRBJ1-2
size: -
V: TRBV5-1
D: -

DNA: TGTGCCAGCAGCTTAGGGGGACTAGCGGGCACAGATACGCAGTATTTT
CDR3: CASSLGGLAGTDTQYF
J: TRBJ2-3
size: -
V: TRBV7-2
D: TRBD2

DNA: TGTGCCAGCAGCCCTAGTGAGGGCTTGGGCACTGAAGCTTTCTTT
CDR3: CASSPSEGLGTEAFF
J: TRBJ1-1
size: -
V: TRBV11-1
D: -

DNA: TGTGCCAGCAGCTTAGGGTCCCAGGGAGGTACGTCTTTCTTT
CDR3: CASSLGSQGGTSFF
J: TRBJ1-1
size: -
V: TRBV7-9
D: -

DNA: TGTGCCAGCAGCTTGGCCGCATCGGCTAGCTATTACGAGCAGTACTTC
CDR3: CASSLAASASYYEQYF
J: TRBJ2-7
size: -
V: TRBV5-5
D: -

DNA: TGTGCTAGCAGCCCGCGGACTAGCGGGAGTCCCGGGGAGCTGTTTTTT
CDR3: CASSPRTSGSPGELFF
J: TRBJ2-2
size: -
V: TRBV7-7
D: TRBD2

DNA: TGTGCCAGCAGTCTCTCTAGTGGGGTGGGCCTCTATGGCTACACCTTC
CDR3: CASSLSSGVGLYGYTF
J: TRBJ1-2
size: once
V: TRBV7-8
D: -

DNA: TGTGCCAGCAGCCCACCCCCGGGGGGGTCCGACGAGCAGTACTTC
CDR3: CASSPPPGGSDEQYF
J: TRBJ2-7
size: -
V: TRBV5-4
D: TRBD2

DNA: TGTGCCAGCAGCGTAGCGGGAAGGAGCACAGATACGCAGTATTTT
CDR3: CASSVAGRSTDTQYF
J: TRBJ2-3
size: -
V: TRBV9
D: -

DNA: TGTGCCAGCCGACAGTCGGGAGATACGCAGTATTTT
CDR3: CASRQSGDTQYF
J: TRBJ2-3
size: -
V: TRBV19
D: -

DNA: TGTGCCACCAGCAGGGTAGAGGGACCATTCACAGATACGCAGTATTTT
CDR3: CATSRVEGPFTDTQYF
J: TRBJ2-3
size: -
V: TRBV15
D: -

DNA: TGCGCCAGCAGCCAAGTCCGACTAGTCGGGGAGCAGTTCTTC
CDR3: CASSQVRLVGEQFF
J: TRBJ2-1
size: -
V: TRBV4-3
D: -

DNA: TGTGCCAGCAGCTTAGTTTCAGGTACTCAGCCCCAGCATTTT
CDR3: CASSLVSGTQPQHF
J: TRBJ1-5
size: once
V: TRBV7-2
D: -

DNA: TGTGCCAGCAGCGTAGGTCCGGGGAGCTCCTACGAGCAGTACTTC
CDR3: CASSVGPGSSYEQYF
J: TRBJ2-7
size: -
V: TRBV9
D: -

DNA: TGCGCCAGCAGCTTGGAACTGCCTGGAAACACCATATATTTT
CDR3: CASSLELPGNTIYF
J: TRBJ1-3
size: -
V: TRBV5-1
D: -

DNA: TGTGCCAGCAGCTTGGGTCGGTTGGCGGGAGATGAGCAGTTCTTC
CDR3: CASSLGRLAGDEQFF
J: TRBJ2-1
size: -
V: TRBV5-6
D: TRBD2

DNA: TGTGCCAGCAGCCCCCAGGTTAGCTCCTACAATGAGCAGTTCTTC
CDR3: CASSPQVSSYNEQFF
J: TRBJ2-1
size: -
V: TRBV11-2
D: -

DNA: TGTGCCAGCAGTGAAGGGGCCCGCATAAGCAATCAGCCCCAGCATTTT
CDR3: CASSEGARISNQPQHF
J: TRBJ1-5
size: -
V: TRBV6-1
D: -

DNA: TGTGCCAGCAGCCAGAACACCGGGGAGCTGTTTTTT
CDR3: CASSQNTGELFF
J: TRBJ2-2
size: few
V: TRBV6-5
D: -

DNA: TGTGCCAGCAGCTTGTTACAGGGGGGGCTCTTGCAAGAGACCCAGTACTTC
CDR3: CASSLLQGGLLQETQYF
J: TRBJ2-5
size: -
V: TRBV5-8
D: -

DNA: TGTGCCAGCTCACCCGGGTTAGAGACCCAGTACTTC
CDR3: CASSPGLETQYF
J: TRBJ2-5
size: -
V: TRBV18
D: -

DNA: TGTGCCAGCAGTTTACAGGGTGGGGCGTACGAGCAGTACTTC
CDR3: CASSLQGGAYEQYF
J: TRBJ2-7
size: -
V: TRBV27
D: -

DNA: TGTGCCAGCAGCAAGGAGGGACTAGCGATACCCACAGATACGCAGTATTTT
CDR3: CASSKEGLAIPTDTQYF
J: TRBJ2-3
size: -
V: TRBV5-4
D: TRBD2

DNA: TGTGCCACCAGCAGAGCGGAATCAAATGAGCAGTTCTTC
CDR3: CATSRAESNEQFF
J: TRBJ2-1
size: -
V: TRBV15
D: -

DNA: TGTGCCAGCAGCTTGGCGAAAGCCGTTACGGCCCAGTACTTC
CDR3: CASSLAKAVTAQYF
J: TRBJ2-5
size: once
V: TRBV5-4
D: -

DNA: TGTGCCAGCAGCTTAGGGGGTGGTGGGGCCAACGTCCTGACTTTC
CDR3: CASSLGGGGANVLTF
J: TRBJ2-6
size: once
V: TRBV7-9
D: -

DNA: TGTGCCAGCAGGGACAGGGGCAAGGGTGAGCAGTTCTTC
CDR3: CASRDRGKGEQFF
J: TRBJ2-1
size: -
V: TRBV2
D: TRBD1

DNA: TGTGCCTGGAGTGGGGGGACGTTCGCCTACGAGCAGTACTTC
CDR3: CAWSGGTFAYEQYF
J: TRBJ2-7
size: -
V: TRBV30
D: -

DNA: TGTGCCAGCTCACCACCGGGACTCACGGGAAACACCATATATTTT
CDR3: CASSPPGLTGNTIYF
J: TRBJ1-3
size: -
V: TRBV18
D: -

DNA: TGTGCCAGCAGCTTAGCCGGGACAGGGAGATCCGAGCAGTACTTC
CDR3: CASSLAGTGRSEQYF
J: TRBJ2-7
size: -
V: TRBV7-8
D: TRBD1

DNA: TGTGCCAGCAGAACCGGGACAATACGTAGCGAGCAGTACTTC
CDR3: CASRTGTIRSEQYF
J: TRBJ2-7
size: -
V: TRBV6-5
D: -

DNA: TGTGCCAGCAGTGTGCCAGGGAGCTCCTACGAGCAGTACTTC
CDR3: CASSVPGSSYEQYF
J: TRBJ2-7
size: -
V: TRBV6-1
D: -

DNA: TGCGCCAGCAGGGGGCTAGCGGAAGAGACCCAGTACTTC
CDR3: CASRGLAEETQYF
J: TRBJ2-5
size: -
V: TRBV10-2
D: TRBD2

DNA: TGCGCCAGCAGCTTGGAGGGACTAGGTAGCACAGATACGCAGTATTTT
CDR3: CASSLEGLGSTDTQYF
J: TRBJ2-3
size: -
V: TRBV5-1
D: TRBD2

DNA: TGTGCCAGCTCACCATTAGGGATCTACGAGCAGTACTTC
CDR3: CASSPLGIYEQYF
J: TRBJ2-7
size: -
V: TRBV18
D: -

DNA: TGTGCCAGCAGCTTACTAGCGGGAGGCGCGGATACGCAGTATTTT
CDR3: CASSLLAGGADTQYF
J: TRBJ2-3
size: -
V: TRBV7-6
D: TRBD2

DNA: TGTGCCAGCAGTGAATTGGCGAAATCCACCGGGGAGCTGTTTTTT
CDR3: CASSELAKSTGELFF
J: TRBJ2-2
size: -
V: TRBV6-1
D: -

DNA: TGTGCCAGCAGAGGCGGGCAGGGGTCAGATACGCAGTATTTT
CDR3: CASRGGQGSDTQYF
J: TRBJ2-3
size: once
V: TRBV6-5
D: -

DNA: TGTGCCAGCAGTCGACAGGGATATCGGGAGACCCAGTACTTC
CDR3: CASSRQGYRETQYF
J: TRBJ2-5
size: -
V: TRBV6-5
D: TRBD1

DNA: TGTGCCAGCTCACCCCCTGGGACTAATGAAAAACTGTTTTTT
CDR3: CASSPPGTNEKLFF
J: TRBJ1-4
size: -
V: TRBV18
D: -

DNA: TGTGCCGGCTTCCGCGGAAACACCATATATTTT
CDR3: CAGFRGNTIYF
J: TRBJ1-3
size: -
V: TRBV19
D: -

DNA: TGTGCCATCAGGGGGACAGGAGAGGACTCAGATACGCAGTATTTT
CDR3: CAIRGTGEDSDTQYF
J: TRBJ2-3
size: -
V: TRBV10-3
D: TRBD1

DNA: TGTGCCAGTAGCCTGGTAGGGAGCTACGAGCAGTACTTC
CDR3: CASSLVGSYEQYF
J: TRBJ2-7
size: -
V: TRBV19
D: -

DNA: TGTGCCAGCAGCTTCAGGGGGGGCACTGAAGCTTTCTTT
CDR3: CASSFRGGTEAFF
J: TRBJ1-1
size: -
V: TRBV5-6
D: TRBD1

DNA: TGTGCCAGCAGTTTTACCCGATTTACGGCGGACACTGAAGCTTTCTTT
CDR3: CASSFTRFTADTEAFF
J: TRBJ1-1
size: once
V: TRBV6-5
D: -